The source of this T cell receptor beta chain is a study of blood T cell repertoires in COVID-19. For the study at large: Donors in the United States, Italy and Spain gave samples during acute or convalescent COVID-19.

The CDR3 sequence is 15 residues long. Looked up from germline, CDR1 is SGHRS and CDR2 is YFSETQ. The junction had 8 bases not matched to a gene; V was cut back by 4 bases and J by 1 base. Produced via immunoSEQ multiplex PCR; TCRdb's table is partial and in-frame only. The repertoire holds roughly 160,000 clones, around 82% seen once, with roughly 2% in the top ten. V gene TRBV5-1 combines with J gene TRBJ2-7; 7 bases align to TRBD1. The origin of this receptor is a woman older than 75 with acute or convalescent COVID-19. Sequences were obtained from peripheral blood. As DNA, the CDR3 is TGCGCCAGCAGCACCGAACAGGGGCCATCCTACGAGCAGTACTTC. Its protein is CASSTEQGPSYEQYF.